Listed below are T cell receptor beta chains from one sample, sequenced in a study of cytomegalovirus exposure and HLA in healthy donors. Sequencing used immunoSEQ multiplex PCR; TCRdb keeps in-frame clones, though not all of them. The data contain about 100,000 clones, 65% to 75% of them singletons. The material sequenced was PBMCs. These receptors were obtained from a middle-aged woman in good health and CMV-seronegative. Each CDR3 is given with its conserved first and last residue.

V gene	J gene	CDR3 protein
TRBV7-2	TRBJ2-3	CASSSRLSSTDTQYF
TRBV5-1	TRBJ1-1	CASSLRQGSATEAFF
TRBV7-3	TRBJ2-3	CASSSLAASTDTQYF
TRBV9	TRBJ2-5	CASSVEWGGETQYF
TRBV12-5	TRBJ2-1	CASGPGTNSNEQFF
TRBV5-4	TRBJ2-7	CASSQDRDLPYEQYF
TRBV28	TRBJ1-1	CASSSRQGRTEAFF
TRBV6-4	TRBJ2-3	CASSDGQGPADTQYF
TRBV11-3	TRBJ2-7	CASSPGLALEQYF
TRBV18	TRBJ1-1	CASSPPNGQGTEAFF
TRBV5-1	TRBJ2-3	CASSPRTSSTDTQYF
TRBV30	TRBJ1-2	CALDRGKSYGYTF
TRBV5-6	TRBJ2-2	CASSLTRNTGELFF
TRBV7-9	TRBJ1-2	CASSTEGRGGYTF